This T cell receptor beta chain was identified in a study of blood T cell repertoires in COVID-19 (dated by TCRdb to about 2020). Background for the entire study: Collaborator samples came from the United States, Italy and Spain and covered acute and convalescent phases of COVID-19. HLA class I and class II types, where available, came from metadata supplied by the sample provider rather than from assay-based typing. Deeply sampled blood TCRbeta repertoires from subjects exposed to, actively infected with, or recovered from COVID-19 were included in the dataset. The repertoires were made available in a free public database intended to serve as a resource for research on the immune response to SARS-CoV-2. Nearly every sample came with metadata listing a de-identified subject ID, COVID-19 status, age in years and sex. The prospective study material was composed of cDNA or gDNA derived from T cells, B-cell-depleted T cells, or PBMCs. Samples were obtained from the ongoing ImmuneRACE study (first 160 participants) and from about 1,300 subjects provided by 6 global collaborators.

TCRbeta CDR3 regions were amplified from genomic DNA by means of the immunoSEQ Assay, a bias-controlled multiplex PCR. For the original study's pipeline: The number of nucleated cells in each sample was estimated from the amplification of reference gene primers within the assay. To quantify the absolute abundance of each unique TCRbeta CDR3 rearrangement, sequence reads were collapsed and filtered. For each sample, productive Simpson clonality was calculated as the square root of Simpson's diversity index over productive rearrangements. TCRdb mirrors the immuneACCESS table, restricted to in-frame sequences. Some clones are absent from its copies; in checked studies, under half trace to an unresolved V gene, and the reason for the others is unknown. V and J calls and clone size are copied from that table; D and trimming were computed from the DNA. This sample gives hundreds of thousands of clones in total; about 93% of them show up just once. 1.5% to 2% of the sample is held by the ten biggest clonotypes.

Concerning this clone: Its antigen remains unidentified. Base qualities are missing; no much larger clone stands one base away.

Enrolling through a virtual design, the prospective study's participants ranged in age from roughly 18 to 95 years and lived across around 25 United States geographic areas. Cohort assignment in the prospective study relied on participant-reported clinical history from a screening survey and a study questionnaire. Recovered participants in ImmuneRACE Cohort 3 were defined by two consecutive negative NP/OP PCR tests, clearance by a healthcare professional, or resolution of symptoms. In the prospective study, mobile phlebotomists collected whole blood, serum and a nasopharyngeal or oropharyngeal swab from each participant. Participants in the prospective study had the option to provide additional blood draws and questionnaires over a roughly two-month period. Before DNA extraction, prospective study blood samples were shipped either frozen or at room temperature. General study outcomes and caveats: Clinical and demographic metadata were provided uncurated, with the amount varying by source and participant.

The receptor was derived from a woman aged 18 to 35 who had recovered from COVID-19. Input material: PBMCs or T cells enriched from blood (not recorded which).

Here is the DNA: TGTGCCAGCCGGACGCCCGGGGAAGGTTCACCCCTCCACTTT. The resulting protein is CASRTPGEGSPLHF. The rearranged segments are TRBV6-5 and TRBJ1-6, with the D gene not clear enough to name. V is reduced by 8 bases and J by 9 bases, leaving a spacing of 17 bases between them. The CDR3 runs 14 residues from the cysteine to the phenylalanine. Only the CDR3 portion is preserved as DNA: 42 bases, with reading frame beginning at the first base. Based on the germline V gene, the CDR1 and CDR2 sequences are MNHEY and SVGAGI.